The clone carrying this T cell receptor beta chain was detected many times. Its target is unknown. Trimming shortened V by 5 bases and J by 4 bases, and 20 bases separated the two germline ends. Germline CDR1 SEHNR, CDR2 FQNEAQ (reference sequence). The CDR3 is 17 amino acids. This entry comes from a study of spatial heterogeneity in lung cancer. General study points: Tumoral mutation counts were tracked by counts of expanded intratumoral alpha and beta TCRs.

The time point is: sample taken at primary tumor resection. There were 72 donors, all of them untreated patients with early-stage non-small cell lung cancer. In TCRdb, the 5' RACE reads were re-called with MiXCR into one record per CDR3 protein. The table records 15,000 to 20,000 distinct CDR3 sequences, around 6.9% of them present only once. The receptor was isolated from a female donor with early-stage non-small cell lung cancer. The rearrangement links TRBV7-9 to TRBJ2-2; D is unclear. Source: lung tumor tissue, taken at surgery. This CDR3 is CASSSETLALGTGELFF. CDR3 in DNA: TGTGCCAGCAGCAGTGAAACCCTCGCTCTGGGCACCGGGGAGCTGTTTTTT.